This TCR beta chain was identified during a study of T cell repertoires in cytomegalovirus infection. V was clipped by 1 base and J by 8 bases; unmatched bases: 4. CDR3 size: 14 residues. CDR1 MGHRA and CDR2 YSYEKL come from the germline V gene. Study outcomes and limitations: Cumulative public TCR beta family frequency identified carriers of CMV plus the relevant HLA. Ex vivo responses were dominated by HLA-C-restricted CMV-specific TCR beta clonotypes.

In TCRdb, the reads were re-called with MiXCR into one record per CDR3 protein. The sample contains under 850,000 distinct CDR3 sequences, 35% to 45% of which appear only once. In regard to this clonotype: As yet, its antigen is unknown.

The chain is built from TRBV4-1 and TRBJ1-4; 7 bases line up with TRBD1. The clonotype originates from a human donor in good health (CMV status not recorded). Some clones in this sample may be carry-over from other donors' samples. The sample taken for sequencing was PBMCs. As DNA, the CDR3 is TGCGCCAGCAGCCAAGGGCAGGGGGTGGAAAAACTGTTTTTT. This codes for CASSQGQGVEKLFF.